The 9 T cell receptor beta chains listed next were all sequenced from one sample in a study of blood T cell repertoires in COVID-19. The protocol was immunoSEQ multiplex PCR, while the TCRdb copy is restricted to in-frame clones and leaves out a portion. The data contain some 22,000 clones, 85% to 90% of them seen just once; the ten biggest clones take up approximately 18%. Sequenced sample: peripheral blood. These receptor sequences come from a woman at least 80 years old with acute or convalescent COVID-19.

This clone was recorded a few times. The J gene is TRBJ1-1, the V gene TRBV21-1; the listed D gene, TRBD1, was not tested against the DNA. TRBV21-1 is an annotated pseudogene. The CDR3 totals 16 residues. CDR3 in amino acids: CASSNEPRDRDTEAFF. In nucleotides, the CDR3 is TGTGCCAGCAGCAACGAACCCCGGGACAGGGATACTGAAGCTTTCTTT.

CDR3 protein: CASSRGLAGDPGANVLTF. CDR3 bases: TGTGCCAGCAGCAGAGGACTAGCGGGAGATCCCGGGGCCAACGTCCTGACTTTC. The chain joins TRBV9 to TRBJ2-6; 13 positions match TRBD2. The V segment lost 4 bases and the J segment 4 bases; nucleotides outside the gene matches: 8. Looked up from germline, CDR1 is SGDLS and CDR2 is YYNGEE. CDR3 size: 18 residues.

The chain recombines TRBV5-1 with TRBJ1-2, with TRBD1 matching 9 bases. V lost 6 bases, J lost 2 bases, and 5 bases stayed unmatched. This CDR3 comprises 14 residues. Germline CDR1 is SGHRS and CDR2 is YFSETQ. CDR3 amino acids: CASTRTGANYGYTF. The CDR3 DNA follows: TGCGCCAGCACCCGGACAGGGGCCAACTATGGCTACACCTTC. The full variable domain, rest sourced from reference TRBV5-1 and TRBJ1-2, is KAGVTQTPRYLIKTRGQQVTLSCSPISGHRSVSWYQQTPGQGLQFLFEYFSETQRNKGNFPGRFSGRQFSNSRSEMNVSTLELGDSALYLCASTRTGANYGYTFGSGTRLTVV.

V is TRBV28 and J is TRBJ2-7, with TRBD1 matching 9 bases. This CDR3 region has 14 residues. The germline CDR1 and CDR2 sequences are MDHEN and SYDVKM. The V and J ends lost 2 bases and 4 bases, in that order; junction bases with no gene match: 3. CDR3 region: CASSLGTGPYEQYF. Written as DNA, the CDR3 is TGTGCCAGCAGTTTAGGGACAGGGCCGTACGAGCAGTACTTC.

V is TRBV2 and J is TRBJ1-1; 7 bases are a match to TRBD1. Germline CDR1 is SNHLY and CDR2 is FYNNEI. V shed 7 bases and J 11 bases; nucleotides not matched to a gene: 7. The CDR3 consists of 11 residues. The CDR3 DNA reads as TGTGCCAGCACCCAGGGGGGTAGGGCTTTCTTT. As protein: CASTQGGRAFF.

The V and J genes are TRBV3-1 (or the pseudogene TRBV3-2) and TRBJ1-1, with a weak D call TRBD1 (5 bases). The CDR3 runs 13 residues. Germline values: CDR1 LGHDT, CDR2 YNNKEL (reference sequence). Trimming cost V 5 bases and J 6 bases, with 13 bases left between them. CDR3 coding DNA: TGTGCCAGCAGCTCGACAGTTAGTGCTGAAGCTTTCTTT. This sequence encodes CASSSTVSAEAFF.

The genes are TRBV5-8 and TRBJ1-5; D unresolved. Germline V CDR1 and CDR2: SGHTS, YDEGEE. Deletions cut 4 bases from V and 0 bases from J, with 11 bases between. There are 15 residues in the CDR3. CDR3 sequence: CASSRGQNSNQPQHF. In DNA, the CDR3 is TGTGCCAGCAGCCGGGGTCAGAATAGCAATCAGCCCCAGCATTTT.

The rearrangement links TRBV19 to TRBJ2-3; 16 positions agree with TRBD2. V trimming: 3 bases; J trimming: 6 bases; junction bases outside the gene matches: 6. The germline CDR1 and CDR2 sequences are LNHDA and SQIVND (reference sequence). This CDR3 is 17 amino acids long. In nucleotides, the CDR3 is TGTGCCAGTAGTATCGGGACTAGCGGGGGGGCCCGTGATACGCAGTATTTT. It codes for CASSIGTSGGARDTQYF.

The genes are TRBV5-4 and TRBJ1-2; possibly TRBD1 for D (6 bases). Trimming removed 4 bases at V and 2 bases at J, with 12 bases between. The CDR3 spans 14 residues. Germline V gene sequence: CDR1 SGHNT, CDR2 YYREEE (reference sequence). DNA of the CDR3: TGTGCCAGCAGCCAAAACAGGGTCAACTATGGCTACACCTTC. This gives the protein CASSQNRVNYGYTF.